This T cell receptor beta chain was identified during a study of blood T cell repertoires in COVID-19. Per the original data handling: Estimates of nucleated cell counts were drawn from the amplification of reference gene primers. Sequencing was performed with immunoSEQ multiplex PCR; in TCRdb, only in-frame clones are kept and a portion is missing. The D gene and trimming were derived from the DNA, and the V and J assignments and clone size from that table. In the table there are fewer than 150,000 clones, 75% to 90% of which are singletons. This TCR was sampled from a man aged 30 to 45 who had recovered from COVID-19. Sequenced input: PBMCs or T cells enriched from blood (not recorded which).

This CDR3 is CASSPRGGATEAFF. The CDR3 DNA is TGTGCCAGCAGTCCCCGAGGGGGCGCCACTGAAGCTTTCTTT. The chain couples TRBV27 to TRBJ1-1; 7 bases agree with TRBD1. Germline V gene sequence: CDR1 MNHEY, CDR2 SMNVEV (reference sequence). The CDR3 loop spans 14 amino acids. With V trimmed by 5 bases and J by 4 bases, 7 bases remained unmatched.